This T cell receptor beta chain was sequenced in a study of T cell responses to AZD1222 COVID-19 vaccine. TCRdb's copy holds only in-frame clones and misses some; the assay was immunoSEQ multiplex PCR. The table includes more than 150,000 clones, 90% detected once. A note on this clone: Its antigen is not identified.

The CDR3 is 15 residues long. Trimming cost V 7 bases and J 0 bases, with 13 bases left between them. CDR1 is MNHEY, CDR2 SVGAGI, per germline. The study, taken as a whole, reports: Vaccine-related CD4 TCRs covered spike, predominating at 160-218 and 743-854. Clonal diversity may have been underestimated in mostly white British donors.

The clonotype was recovered from an adult in good health. The sample was peripheral blood, taken on day 0 of AZD1222 vaccination. J is TRBJ2-1 and V is TRBV6-5; no reliable D call. The CDR3 is CASTLSVFSYNEQFF. In nucleotides, the CDR3 is TGTGCCAGCACCTTATCGGTGTTCTCCTACAATGAGCAGTTCTTC.